Presented here are 17 T cell receptor beta chains from one specimen sequenced in a study of blood T cell repertoires in COVID-19. The protocol was immunoSEQ multiplex PCR, while the TCRdb copy is restricted to in-frame clones and leaves out a portion. The sample has 200,000 to 250,000 clones, more than 75% seen once. Source material: PBMCs or T cells enriched from blood (not recorded which). The receptors were gathered from a woman in her forties with acute COVID-19.

The gene calls are TRBV29-1 and TRBJ2-1; D remains unclear. Trimming stripped 4 bases from V and 4 bases from J, with 8 bases between. Germline V lookup: CDR1 SQVTM, CDR2 ANQGSEA. The CDR3 extends over 12 amino acids. Written as DNA, the CDR3 is TGCAGCGTTGGACCCGGGTACAATGAGCAGTTCTTC. This sequence encodes CSVGPGYNEQFF.

This chain links TRBV3-1 (or the pseudogene TRBV3-2) with TRBJ1-1, with unresolved D. The germline V gene has CDR1 LGHDT and CDR2 YNNKEL (reference sequence). V was pared by 0 bases and J by 3 bases, with 11 bases between. This CDR3 has 15 residues. The CDR3 DNA is TGTGCCAGCAGCCAAGATACAACGCGGCACACTGAAGCTTTCTTT. This codes for CASSQDTTRHTEAFF.

The chain combines TRBV5-5 with TRBJ2-1; D gene unclear. The ends were cut back, 0 bases at V and 10 bases at J, with 5 bases in the middle. The CDR3 totals 11 residues. Germline CDR1 SGHKS, CDR2 YYEKEE (reference sequence). The CDR3 DNA follows: TGTGCCAGCAGCTTGGATAGAGAGCAGTTCTTC. It translates to CASSLDREQFF.

CDR3 sequence reads: CASLAGKVEQFF. In nucleotides, the CDR3 is TGTGCCAGCTTAGCGGGTAAGGTCGAGCAGTTCTTC. This chain connects TRBV30 to TRBJ2-1; 7 nucleotides match TRBD2. With V trimmed by 8 bases and J by 10 bases, 11 bases remained unmatched. The CDR3 is 12 amino acids. Looked up from germline, CDR1 is GTSNPN and CDR2 is SVGIG (reference sequence).

The chain links TRBV27 to TRBJ2-7; 7 bases map to TRBD1. V trimming: 4 bases; J trimming: 2 bases; junction bases outside the gene matches: 8. Germline V CDR1 and CDR2: MNHEY, SMNVEV (reference sequence). The CDR3 extends over 15 amino acids. CDR3 sequence (DNA): TGTGCCAGCAGTTCCCGACAGGGTTTTACCTACGAGCAGTACTTC. Its protein product is CASSSRQGFTYEQYF.

The chain recombines TRBV6-5 with TRBJ2-1, with TRBD2 matching over 8 bases. With V trimmed by 4 bases and J by 4 bases, 6 bases remained unmatched. Germline V gene sequence: CDR1 MNHEY, CDR2 SVGAGI. The CDR3 length is 15 residues. The CDR3 DNA sequence: TGTGCCAGCAGTTTAGGGACTAGTCCGTACAATGAGCAGTTCTTC. Translated, it gives CASSLGTSPYNEQFF.

Here the CDR3 DNA reads TGTGCCAGCAGCGGGGAGCCCATACAGACCCAGTACTTC. Its translation is CASSGEPIQTQYF. The J gene is TRBJ2-5, the V gene TRBV13; perhaps TRBD2 as D (5 bases). Trimming removed 5 bases at V and 6 bases at J, with 13 bases between. From germline, CDR1 is PRHDT and CDR2 FYEKMQ (reference sequence). CDR3 length equals 13 residues.

The chain employs TRBV5-5 and TRBJ2-7; TRBD1 aligns across 7 bases. CDR1 and CDR2 from the germline V gene are SGHKS and YYEKEE (reference sequence). This CDR3 spans 13 amino acids. The ends lost 4 bases at V and 2 bases at J; junction bases unmatched: 3. The CDR3 loop is CASSRDSAYEQYF. CDR3 in DNA: TGTGCCAGCAGCCGGGACAGCGCCTACGAGCAGTACTTC.

The chain couples TRBV19 to TRBJ2-1, with 7 bases aligning to TRBD2. The CDR3 length is 15 residues. The V gene's germline CDR1 is LNHDA and CDR2 SQIVND (reference sequence). V was clipped by 7 bases and J by 4 bases; unmatched bases: 10. The CDR3 sequence: CASTGGRRAYNEQFF. The CDR3, as DNA: TGTGCCAGTACGGGCGGGAGACGGGCGTACAATGAGCAGTTCTTC.

The chain couples TRBV27 to TRBJ2-7, with D maybe TRBD1 (6 bases). Trimming left V 3 bases short and J 6 bases short, with 15 bases between. The CDR3 runs to 14 residues. Germline V lookup: CDR1 MNHEY, CDR2 SMNVEV (reference sequence). CDR3 loop: CASSFIGQSLEQYF. CDR3 in DNA: TGTGCCAGCAGTTTTATAGGACAGAGTCTCGAGCAGTACTTC.

This clone has more than one count but fewer than ten. The chain recombines TRBV19 with TRBJ1-5; D call uncertain. This CDR3 has 15 residues. Trimming took 1 base from V and 3 from J, leaving 10 bases between them. Germline loops: CDR1 LNHDA, CDR2 SQIVND (reference sequence). The CDR3 reads CASSIVQTNNQPQHF. CDR3 sequence (DNA): TGTGCCAGTAGTATAGTGCAGACTAACAATCAGCCCCAGCATTTT.

In its sample, this clone was seen a few times. This rearrangement joins TRBV5-1 to TRBJ1-5, with D tentatively TRBD1 (5 bases). CDR1 and CDR2 (germline): SGHRS, YFSETQ. This CDR3 is 15 amino acids long. V was clipped by 4 bases and J by 3 bases, with 14 bases between them. The CDR3 coding sequence is TGCGCCAGCAGCCCATCGGGGGGAAACAATCAGCCCCAGCATTTT. This gives the protein CASSPSGGNNQPQHF.

This chain joins TRBV19 and TRBJ2-7; tentatively, D is TRBD2 (6 bases). The germline CDR1 and CDR2 sequences are LNHDA and SQIVND (reference sequence). The CDR3 is 14 residues long. V lost 5 bases, J lost 6 bases, and 17 bases lay in between. CDR3 coding DNA: TGTGCCAGTAGTCCGAGGGGCCTCGGGGGCGAGCAGTACTTC. This encodes CASSPRGLGGEQYF. Based on the CDR3 plus reference TRBV19 and TRBJ2-7, the full variable domain is DGGITQSPKYLFRKEGQNVTLSCEQNLNHDAMYWYRQDPGQGLRLIYYSQIVNDFQKGDIAEGYSVSREKKESFPLTVTSAQKNPTAFYLCASSPRGLGGEQYFGPGTRLTVT.

The chain recombines TRBV19 with TRBJ2-7; TRBD2 is a possible D gene (7 bases). The CDR3 totals 15 residues. Trimming removed 5 bases from V and 3 bases from J, with 17 bases in between. Germline V lookup: CDR1 LNHDA, CDR2 SQIVND (reference sequence). DNA of the CDR3: TGTGCCAGTAGTGCGAAGGGGGGGGACTTCTACGAGCAGTACTTC. Residues: CASSAKGGDFYEQYF.

This rearrangement joins TRBV25-1 to TRBJ2-7; 8 positions agree with TRBD1. The V gene's germline CDR1 is MGHDK and CDR2 SYGVNS. CDR3 length equals 15 residues. The junction had 7 bases not matched to a gene; V was cut back by 5 bases and J by 1 base. CDR3 bases: TGTGCCAGCAGTCACTCCGGGACAGGATCCTACGAGCAGTACTTC. This translates into CASSHSGTGSYEQYF.

This chain uses TRBV4-2 with TRBJ2-3; D possibly corresponds to TRBD2 (5 bases). CDR1 LGHNA and CDR2 YNFKEQ come from the germline V gene. V was pared by 0 bases and J by 2 bases, with 18 bases between. The CDR3 loop spans 18 amino acids. The CDR3 spells CASSQEGGGGGYTDTQYF. The CDR3 DNA reads TGTGCCAGCAGCCAAGAAGGCGGAGGCGGCGGATACACAGATACGCAGTATTTT.

The rearrangement links TRBV11-3 to TRBJ1-1; TRBD1 matches at 8 bases. Germline CDR1 reads SGHNT; CDR2 reads YENEEA. J was trimmed by 11 bases and V by 0 bases; bases with no gene match: 2. CDR3 length equals 12 residues. DNA of the CDR3: TGTGCCAGCAGCTTAGAACAGGGGGATGCTTTCTTT. It specifies CASSLEQGDAFF. The whole variable domain, remainder taken from reference TRBV11-3 and TRBJ1-1, is EAGVVQSPRYKIIEKKQPVAFWCNPISGHNTLYWYLQNLGQGPELLIRYENEEAVDDSQLPKDRFSAERLKGVDSTLKIQPAELGDSAVYLCASSLEQGDAFFGQGTRLTVV.